Listed here are 20 T cell receptor beta chains from one sample, sequenced in a study of blood T cell repertoires in COVID-19. Data came from immunoSEQ multiplex PCR; TCRdb stores just in-frame clones and leaves some out. In the table there are about 27,000 clones, 88% of which are singletons. Sequenced input: peripheral blood. These receptors were taken from a woman between 45 and 65 years old with active COVID-19.

The rearrangement uses TRBV6-6 and TRBJ2-2, with 9 bases that match TRBD2. J was trimmed by 3 bases and V by 6 bases; bases with no gene match: 5. Germline-derived CDR1 and CDR2 are MNHNY and SVGAGI (reference sequence). The length of the CDR3 is 15 residues. CDR3 region: CASRGTSLDTGELFF. As DNA, the CDR3 is TGTGCCAGCAGAGGGACTAGCTTAGACACCGGGGAGCTGTTTTTT.

The V call is TRBV28, the J call TRBJ2-5, with TRBD2 identical over 11 bases. There are 15 residues in the CDR3. V lost 8 bases to trimming and J lost 4 bases; unmatched junction nucleotides: 9. Germline V gene data show CDR1 as MDHEN and CDR2 as SYDVKM. In nucleotides, the CDR3 is TGTGCCAGCGCTACTAGCGGGAGTGGAGCAGAGACCCAGTACTTC. Protein sequence: CASATSGSGAETQYF.

The CDR3 nucleotides read TGCGCCAGCAGCTTGGTGGCGGGAGATTCAGATACGCAGTATTTT. This sequence encodes CASSLVAGDSDTQYF. The genes are TRBV5-1 and TRBJ2-3; TRBD2 aligns across 7 bases. V lost 0 bases, J lost 4 bases, and 5 bases stayed unmatched. CDR3 length: 15 amino acids. The V gene's germline CDR1 is SGHRS and CDR2 YFSETQ.

This clone was seen only a few times. This chain links TRBV5-8 with TRBJ1-4, with 7 bases lining up with TRBD1. The V and J ends lost 3 bases and 3 bases, in that order; junction bases with no gene match: 5. The CDR3 consists of 15 residues. Germline CDR1 and CDR2: SGHTS and YDEGEE. CDR3 in DNA: TGTGCCAGCAGCTCCGGGACAGAGCCTAATGAAAAACTGTTTTTT. Its protein is CASSSGTEPNEKLFF. Together with reference TRBV5-8 and TRBJ1-4, the CDR3 gives the full variable domain: EAGVTQSPTHLIKTRGQQATLRCSPISGHTSVYWYQQALGLGLQFLLWYDEGEERNRGNFPPRFSGRQFPNYSSELNVNALELEDSALYLCASSSGTEPNEKLFFGSGTQLSVL.

The V and J genes are TRBV10-1 and TRBJ1-1, with D perhaps TRBD1 (5 bases). Germline CDR1 and CDR2: WNHNN and SYGVQD (reference sequence). CDR3 length: 14 amino acids. V was cut by 6 bases and J by 4 bases, with 15 bases left in between. CDR3 in DNA: TGCGCCAGCAGCGCGAGGTCAGGGATCACTGAAGCTTTCTTT. Translation gives CASSARSGITEAFF.

The chain joins TRBV6-5 to TRBJ1-3, with 7 positions matching TRBD1. This CDR3 spans 15 amino acids. V shed 6 bases, J shed 4 bases, and the junction held 9 bases outside the gene matches. Germline values: CDR1 MNHEY, CDR2 SVGAGI. The CDR3 loop reads CASSLDRAPGNTIYF. The CDR3 DNA sequence: TGTGCCAGCAGCCTCGACAGGGCCCCCGGAAACACCATATATTTT.

The CDR3 is CASSFQGSDSPLHF. The DNA of the CDR3 is TGTGCCAGCAGCTTCCAGGGGAGCGATTCACCCCTCCACTTT. This chain connects TRBV7-9 to TRBJ1-6; maybe TRBD1 (6 bases). Trimming left V 3 bases short and J 8 bases short, with 11 bases between. The CDR3 loop spans 14 amino acids. Germline CDR1 is SEHNR and CDR2 is FQNEAQ (reference sequence).

The V call is TRBV9, the J call TRBJ1-3; 8 positions match TRBD1. The length of the CDR3 is 16 residues. Germline CDR1 reads SGDLS; CDR2 reads YYNGEE. After removal of 4 bases from V and 0 bases from J, the junction contained 6 bases not matched to a gene. In DNA, the CDR3 is TGTGCCAGCAGCCCGGGACAGGTTTCCTCTGGAAACACCATATATTTT. The encoded protein is CASSPGQVSSGNTIYF.

The V call is TRBV4-1, the J call TRBJ2-1; TRBD2 matches at 14 bases. CDR3 length equals 17 residues. The trim removed 3 bases at V and 6 bases at J, leaving 7 bases unmatched. From germline, CDR1 is MGHRA and CDR2 YSYEKL. The CDR3 loop is CASSQGTSGRGGNEQFF. Written as DNA, the CDR3 is TGCGCCAGCAGCCAGGGGACTAGCGGGAGAGGGGGCAATGAGCAGTTCTTC.

Only a few counts were recorded for this clone. The chain carries TRBV27 and TRBJ1-4; 9 nucleotides match TRBD1. CDR3 size: 15 residues. CDR1 and CDR2 from the germline V gene are MNHEY and SMNVEV (reference sequence). J was trimmed by 5 bases and V by 1 base; bases with no gene match: 2. CDR3 sequence (DNA): TGTGCCAGCAGTTTATTGGGGACAGGGAATGAAAAACTGTTTTTT. Encoded protein: CASSLLGTGNEKLFF.

The rearrangement uses TRBV28 and TRBJ2-7, with 12 bases identical to TRBD2. J was trimmed by 6 bases and V by 5 bases; bases with no gene match: 5. Germline-derived CDR1 and CDR2 are MDHEN and SYDVKM. This CDR3 has 14 amino acids. CDR3 coding DNA: TGTGCCAGCAGTCTAGCGGGAGGGCGGATCGAGCAGTACTTC. This sequence encodes CASSLAGGRIEQYF.

The chain recombines TRBV20-1 with TRBJ2-7; D remains ambiguous. With 3 bases removed from V and 6 bases from J, the gap between germline ends came to 18 bases. From germline, CDR1 is DFQATT and CDR2 SNEGSKA (reference sequence). The CDR3 covers 14 residues. Here the CDR3 reads CSASRPRRLVEQYF. CDR3 nucleotides: TGCAGTGCTAGTCGTCCGCGAAGACTCGTCGAGCAGTACTTC.

A word on this clone: At one end, the junction sequence differs from germline, possibly due to a read error. Within the sample, other DNA sequences also encode this same CDR3. The chain uses TRBV7-3 and TRBJ2-7; TRBD1 agrees at 8 bases. Germline CDR1 reads SGHTA; CDR2 reads FQGTGA. The CDR3 has 15 residues. The CDR3 DNA is TGTGCTAGCAGCTTCGGACAGGGACCCTACTACGAGCAGTACTTC. Translation: CASSFGQGPYYEQYF.

The gene calls are TRBV29-1 and TRBJ2-2, with 8 bases that match TRBD1. The CDR3 runs to 13 residues. Germline CDR1 reads SQVTM; CDR2 reads ANQGSEA. The V segment lost 4 bases and the J segment 4 bases; nucleotides outside the gene matches: 2. In nucleotides, the CDR3 is TGCAGCGTTGGGCAGGGGGCCACCGGGGAGCTGTTTTTT. It codes for CSVGQGATGELFF.

The V and J genes are TRBV5-4 and TRBJ1-1; possibly TRBD1 for D (5 bases). V was clipped by 0 bases and J by 0 bases, with 9 bases between them. Germline lookup yields CDR1 SGHNT and CDR2 YYREEE (reference sequence). CDR3 length: 15 amino acids. The DNA for the CDR3 is TGTGCCAGCAGCTTGGGACAGAACATGAACACTGAAGCTTTCTTT. This gives the protein CASSLGQNMNTEAFF.

For the CDR3, the DNA is TGTGCCAGCAGCCCGACTAGCGAGTACAATGAGCAGTTCTTC. This sequence encodes CASSPTSEYNEQFF. This chain links TRBV7-3 with TRBJ2-1; TRBD2 matches 8 bases. V was clipped by 5 bases and J by 4 bases; unmatched bases: 4. The CDR3 sequence is 14 residues long. Germline V gene sequence: CDR1 SGHTA, CDR2 FQGTGA. The whole variable domain, filled in from reference TRBV7-3 and TRBJ2-1, reads GAGVSQTPSNKVTEKGKYVELRCDPISGHTALYWYRQSLGQGPEFLIYFQGTGAADDSGLPNDRFFAVRPEGSVSTLKIQRTERGDSAVYLCASSPTSEYNEQFFGPGTRLTVL.

The genes are TRBV5-1 and TRBJ2-7; the D gene is possibly TRBD1 (7 bases). The germline V gene encodes CDR1 SGHRS and CDR2 YFSETQ. Trimming removed 0 bases at V and 4 bases at J, with 14 bases between. This CDR3 comprises 15 residues. The CDR3 coding sequence is TGCGCCAGCAGCTTGGTCGAGGGGGCGGGGTACGAGCAGTACTTC. Its protein is CASSLVEGAGYEQYF.

The V call is TRBV27, the J call TRBJ1-1; 8 bases fit TRBD1. The CDR3 contains 14 residues. From germline, CDR1 is MNHEY and CDR2 SMNVEV (reference sequence). Trimming took 2 bases from V and 2 from J; bases not matched to a gene: 1. The CDR3: CASSLDRGNTEAFF. The CDR3 region has the DNA TGTGCCAGCAGTTTAGACAGGGGAAACACTGAAGCTTTCTTT.

The chain combines TRBV7-2 with TRBJ2-7; 10 nucleotides agree with TRBD2. V lost 5 bases to trimming and J lost 3 bases; unmatched junction nucleotides: 13. CDR1 SGHTA and CDR2 FQGNSA come from the germline V gene. The length of the CDR3 is 17 residues. The CDR3 DNA reads as TGTGCCAGCAGCCCCCCCTGGGGGACTAGCGACTTCTACGAGCAGTACTTC. It is translated as CASSPPWGTSDFYEQYF.

The chain combines TRBV9 with TRBJ1-2, with 9 bases that match TRBD1. Germline CDR1 SGDLS, CDR2 YYNGEE. Trimming took 2 bases from V and 1 from J; bases not matched to a gene: 3. The CDR3 is 15 amino acids. The CDR3 sequence: CASSVGTGNNYGYTF. In DNA, the CDR3 is TGTGCCAGCAGCGTCGGGACAGGGAATAACTATGGCTACACCTTC.